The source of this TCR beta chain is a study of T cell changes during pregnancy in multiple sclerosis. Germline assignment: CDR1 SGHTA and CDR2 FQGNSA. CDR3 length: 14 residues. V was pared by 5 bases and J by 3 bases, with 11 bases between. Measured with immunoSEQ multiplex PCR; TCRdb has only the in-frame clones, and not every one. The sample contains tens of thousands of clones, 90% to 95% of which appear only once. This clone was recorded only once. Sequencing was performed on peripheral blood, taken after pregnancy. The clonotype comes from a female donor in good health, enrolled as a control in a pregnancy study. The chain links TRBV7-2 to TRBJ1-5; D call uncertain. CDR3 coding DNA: TGTGCCAGCAGCACCGGGATCAACAATCAGCCCCAGCATTTT. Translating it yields CASSTGINNQPQHF. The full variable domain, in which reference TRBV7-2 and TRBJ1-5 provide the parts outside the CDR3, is GAGVSQSPSNKVTEKGKDVELRCDPISGHTALYWYRQSLGQGLEFLIYFQGNSAPDKSGLPSDRFSAERTGGSVSTLTIQRTQQEDSAVYLCASSTGINNQPQHFGDGTRLSIL.